This T cell receptor (beta chain) was sequenced in a study of T cells in Graves' hyperthyroidism and ophthalmopathy. Study background: Peripheral blood samples were taken at initial diagnosis, prior to any treatment.

Each person with ophthalmopathy scored at least 3 on the Clinical Activity Score, reached NOSPECS grade 4 or higher, and had been ill under 3 months. Patients with uncontrolled infections, other autoimmune diseases, pregnancy or lactation were excluded. Extraction of PBMCs used roughly 9.6 ml of fresh peripheral blood. The CDR3 sequence is 13 residues long. Germline V gene sequence: CDR1 DFQATT, CDR2 SNEGSKA (reference sequence). V was trimmed by 4 bases and J by 4 bases, leaving 12 bases between them. This clonotype has a single count. TCR beta CDR3 regions were amplified from RNA transcripts. HTBI primers were used for first-round RT-PCR of the TCR CDR3. TCRdb independently ran MiXCR on the multiplex PCR reads; one entry per CDR3 protein. The repertoire holds about 380,000 distinct CDR3 sequences, with about 14% as singletons.

Specimen: blood. The sequence was obtained from a woman aged 25 to 39 with Graves' ophthalmopathy. The rearrangement joins TRBV20-1 to TRBJ2-3; D not certain. The CDR3 DNA sequence: TGCAGTGCTATGTTCGGTTTGTCAGATACGCAGTATTTT. Translating gives CSAMFGLSDTQYF.